Following are 12 T cell receptor beta chains from one sample sequenced in a study of T cell responses to AZD1222 COVID-19 vaccine. Assay used: immunoSEQ multiplex PCR; TCRdb lists only in-frame clones, some missing. The data show about 150,000 clones, 75% to 90% seen once. Sequences were derived from peripheral blood, sampled 28 days after the second AZD1222 dose. Receptors originate from an adult who received the AZD1222 COVID-19 vaccine.

This sequence joins TRBV29-1 and TRBJ1-1; 7 bases agree with TRBD1. There are 14 residues in the CDR3. Germline trimming cut 4 bases from V and 2 bases from J; bases unmatched to any gene: 7. CDR1 and CDR2 (germline): SQVTM, ANQGSEA. As DNA, the CDR3 is TGCAGCGTTGCCGGACAGGTACCCAACACTGAAGCTTTCTTT. Translating it yields CSVAGQVPNTEAFF.

V and J are TRBV7-2 and TRBJ2-3, with D maybe TRBD2 (6 bases). V was shortened by 4 bases and J by 2 bases, with 13 bases between the two germline ends. The CDR3 runs 15 residues. In germline, CDR1 is SGHTA, CDR2 FQGNSA. The DNA of the CDR3 is TGTGCCAGCAGCTCCATGGGACTTTCCACAGATACGCAGTATTTT. Protein: CASSSMGLSTDTQYF.

This clone occurred once. The CDR3: CACRATDTQYF. The DNA for the CDR3 is TGTGCCTGTCGAGCGACAGATACGCAGTATTTT. The chain couples TRBV30 to TRBJ2-3; no clear D gene. V lost 6 bases and J 3 bases, leaving 7 bases between the germline ends. The germline V gene has CDR1 GTSNPN and CDR2 SVGIG (reference sequence). This CDR3 has 11 amino acids.

The chain carries TRBV15 and TRBJ1-2, with TRBD1 matching 10 bases. Germline V gives CDR1 LNHNV, CDR2 YYDKDF (reference sequence). This CDR3 region has 17 residues. V lost 2 bases to trimming and J lost 4 bases; unmatched junction nucleotides: 10. This CDR3 is CATSRLAGQGGIYGYTF. CDR3 in DNA: TGTGCCACCAGCAGACTCGCCGGACAGGGGGGAATCTATGGCTACACCTTC.

The genes are TRBV25-1 and TRBJ2-2, with a tentative D call TRBD2 (5 bases). There are 15 residues in the CDR3. Trimming pared 2 bases from V and 3 bases from J, leaving 10 bases between. Looked up from germline, CDR1 is MGHDK and CDR2 is SYGVNS. This CDR3 reads CASSESFGDTGELFF. DNA of the CDR3: TGTGCCAGCAGTGAAAGTTTCGGGGACACCGGGGAGCTGTTTTTT. Variable domain in full (rest from reference TRBV25-1 and TRBJ2-2): EADIYQTPRYLVIGTGKKITLECSQTMGHDKMYWYQQDPGMELHLIHYSYGVNSTEKGDLSSESTVSRIRTEHFPLTLESARPSHTSQYLCASSESFGDTGELFFGEGSRLTVL.

The chain combines TRBV5-4 with TRBJ2-1; possibly TRBD2 for D (5 bases). Germline V gene lookup returns CDR1 SGHNT and CDR2 YYREEE (reference sequence). The CDR3 runs to 15 residues. The ends were cut back, 4 bases at V and 3 bases at J, with 14 bases in the middle. CDR3 residues: CASSREALGYNEQFF. The CDR3 nucleotides are TGTGCCAGCAGCCGGGAAGCATTGGGCTACAATGAGCAGTTCTTC.

The chain uses TRBV28 and TRBJ1-3; D gene ambiguous. The germline V gene encodes CDR1 MDHEN and CDR2 SYDVKM. The CDR3 totals 15 residues. V lost 2 bases, J lost 0 bases, and 8 bases lay in between. The CDR3 loop is CASSLGGHSGNTIYF. CDR3 DNA: TGTGCCAGCAGTTTAGGCGGTCACTCTGGAAACACCATATATTTT. The variable domain in full, completed from reference TRBV28 and TRBJ1-3, reads DVKVTQSSRYLVKRTGEKVFLECVQDMDHENMFWYRQDPGLGLRLIYFSYDVKMKEKGDIPEGYSVSREKKERFSLILESASTNQTSMYLCASSLGGHSGNTIYFGEGSWLTVV.

The V and J genes are TRBV28 and TRBJ2-1; D possibly uses TRBD1 or TRBD2 (5 bases each). Trimming shortened V by 7 bases and J by 1 base, and 11 bases separated the two germline ends. CDR3 length: 14 residues. Germline V gives CDR1 MDHEN, CDR2 SYDVKM. The CDR3 protein is CASNAGTSYNEQFF. The CDR3 region has the DNA TGTGCCAGCAATGCAGGGACGTCCTACAATGAGCAGTTCTTC.

The V gene is TRBV5-4, the J gene TRBJ2-7; 9 bases agree with TRBD1. This CDR3 contains 15 residues. Per germline, CDR1 SGHNT and CDR2 YYREEE (reference sequence). With V trimmed by 4 bases and J by 4 bases, 9 bases remained unmatched. The CDR3 protein is CASSRAGTGLYEQYF. Here the CDR3 DNA reads TGTGCCAGCAGCCGGGCGGGGACAGGGTTGTACGAGCAGTACTTC. The full variable domain, completed using reference TRBV5-4 and TRBJ2-7, is ETGVTQSPTHLIKTRGQQVTLRCSSQSGHNTVSWYQQALGQGPQFIFQYYREEENGRGNFPPRFSGLQFPNYSSELNVNALELDDSALYLCASSRAGTGLYEQYFGPGTRLTVT.

This chain links TRBV18 with TRBJ1-3; D is uncertain. Trimming cost V 0 bases and J 0 bases, with 9 bases left between them. Per the germline V gene, CDR1 is KGHSH and CDR2 is LQKENI. The CDR3 length is 16 residues. CDR3 region: CASSPPRLNSGNTIYF. The CDR3 nucleotides read TGTGCCAGCTCACCACCCCGACTGAACTCTGGAAACACCATATATTTT. The full variable domain, rest sourced from reference TRBV18 and TRBJ1-3, is NAGVMQNPRHLVRRRGQEARLRCSPMKGHSHVYWYRQLPEEGLKFMVYLQKENIIDESGMPKERFSAEFPKEGPSILRIQQVVRGDSAAYFCASSPPRLNSGNTIYFGEGSWLTVV.

The chain links TRBV7-3 to TRBJ2-3, with D hard to call. Germline V CDR1 and CDR2: SGHTA, FQGTGA. The CDR3 has 13 amino acids. Trimming left V 1 base short and J 1 base short, with 3 bases between. The CDR3 sequence: CASSLIGTDTQYF. DNA of the CDR3: TGTGCCAGCAGCTTAATCGGCACAGATACGCAGTATTTT.

This clone is a singleton in its sample. The chain recombines TRBV29-1 with TRBJ1-1; D ambiguous. The CDR3 consists of 13 residues. V dropped 1 base and J dropped 0 bases, with 6 bases sitting between them. Per the germline V gene, CDR1 is SQVTM and CDR2 is ANQGSEA. The CDR3 DNA is TGCAGCGTTGAAGGGCGCCTGAACACTGAAGCTTTCTTT. Encoded protein: CSVEGRLNTEAFF.